The 25 T cell receptor beta chains in this list originate from one sample, sequenced in a study of control samples from healthy donors and cancer patients. Sequenced by immunoSEQ multiplex PCR; TCRdb stores in-frame clones only, minus some. The sample holds about 140,000 clones, approximately 94% seen once. Source material: blood. All receptors come from a man in his forties or fifties in good health.

The chain uses TRBV4-3 and TRBJ2-7; D could derive from TRBD1 or TRBD2 (5 bases each). V lost 3 bases and J lost 0, with 12 bases in between. CDR3 length equals 15 residues. The germline V gene encodes CDR1 LGHNA and CDR2 YSLEER. The DNA of the CDR3 is TGCGCCAGCAGCCATGACTCAGGGAGCTCCTACGAGCAGTACTTC. Protein sequence: CASSHDSGSSYEQYF.

The rearrangement uses TRBV27 and TRBJ2-7; D ambiguous. Trimming took off 4 bases at V and 0 bases at J, with 13 bases between the two ends. The CDR3 extends over 15 amino acids. Per germline, CDR1 MNHEY and CDR2 SMNVEV (reference sequence). The CDR3 DNA is TGTGCCAGCAGTTGGAGCGACTCATACTCCTACGAGCAGTACTTC. As protein: CASSWSDSYSYEQYF.

The CDR3 region has the DNA TGTGCCAGCAGTGAAGGAGGGCCAGTGCGGGAAAAACTGTTTTTT. Protein: CASSEGGPVREKLFF. This sequence joins TRBV6-1 and TRBJ1-4; D is unresolved. The germline V gene has CDR1 MNHNS and CDR2 SASEGT. The CDR3 extends over 15 amino acids. V shed 1 base and J shed 8 bases, with 14 bases lying between them.

The J gene is TRBJ2-1, the V gene TRBV2; possibly TRBD2 for D (5 bases). The CDR3 is made up of 16 amino acids. Germline V gene data show CDR1 as SNHLY and CDR2 as FYNNEI. Trimming took 0 bases from V and 7 from J, leaving 16 bases between them. The CDR3 DNA follows: TGTGCCAGCAGTGAAGCGGGCGAGGCGGGTCGAAATGAGCAGTTCTTC. Encoded protein: CASSEAGEAGRNEQFF.

For the CDR3, the DNA is TGTGCCAGCAGCTTAGGCGGGACAGGGAAGTATGGCTACACCTTC. As protein: CASSLGGTGKYGYTF. The gene calls are TRBV7-9 and TRBJ1-2; TRBD1 aligns across 9 bases. Losses at the gene ends were 1 base for V and 5 bases for J; bases not matched to a gene: 5. The CDR3 runs 15 residues. Germline V gene sequence: CDR1 SEHNR, CDR2 FQNEAQ (reference sequence).

This chain joins TRBV7-9 and TRBJ2-1; D is unresolved. The CDR3 totals 15 residues. Germline loops: CDR1 SEHNR, CDR2 FQNEAQ (reference sequence). Between the trimmed V and J ends, which lost 5 bases and 7 bases, there was a span of 18 bases. CDR3 amino acids: CASSPSLGEGNEQFF. CDR3 nucleotide sequence: TGTGCCAGCAGCCCGAGCCTTGGGGAAGGGAATGAGCAGTTCTTC.

The V gene is TRBV5-6, the J gene TRBJ2-7, with D perhaps matching TRBD2 (5 bases). This CDR3 has 14 amino acids. The V gene's germline CDR1 is SGHDT and CDR2 YYEEEE. Trimming took off 2 bases at V and 5 bases at J, with 14 bases between the two ends. The CDR3 loop is CASSFRTESHEQYF. CDR3 sequence (DNA): TGTGCCAGCAGCTTCCGGACTGAATCCCACGAGCAGTACTTC.

This clone was picked up one time. The chain uses TRBV29-1 and TRBJ2-7; D unclear. Germline loops: CDR1 SQVTM, CDR2 ANQGSEA. The CDR3 spans 13 residues. The V end lost 4 bases, the J end lost 1 base, and 11 bases lay between the germline ends. CDR3 sequence (DNA): TGCAGCGTTGGGCCCGAATCTTCCTACGAGCAGTACTTC. As protein: CSVGPESSYEQYF.

The gene calls are TRBV27 and TRBJ1-1, with a weak D call TRBD1 (6 bases). This CDR3 is built from 15 residues. V was cut by 8 bases and J by 1 base, with 17 bases left in between. Germline loops: CDR1 MNHEY, CDR2 SMNVEV (reference sequence). CDR3 DNA sequence: TGTGCCAGCCTCACAGGGCGGGAGGGGAACACTGAAGCTTTCTTT. Protein sequence: CASLTGREGNTEAFF.

The rearrangement links TRBV18 to TRBJ1-6; TRBD1 matches at 9 bases. The junction had 8 bases not matched to a gene; V was cut back by 3 bases and J by 11 bases. This CDR3 spans 15 amino acids. The germline CDR1 and CDR2 sequences are KGHSH and LQKENI. The CDR3 reads CASSPGTGYMPPLHF. In DNA, the CDR3 is TGTGCCAGCTCACCCGGGACAGGGTATATGCCACCCCTCCACTTT.

The chain couples TRBV6-5 to TRBJ2-7, with 9 nucleotides matching TRBD1. The germline CDR1 and CDR2 sequences are MNHEY and SVGAGI. The length of the CDR3 is 15 residues. Losses at the gene ends were 10 bases for V and 7 bases for J; bases not matched to a gene: 17. The CDR3 here is CAMSRTGQGGREQYF. The CDR3 DNA reads as TGTGCCATGAGTAGAACGGGACAGGGAGGTAGAGAGCAGTACTTC.

The genes are TRBV10-2 and TRBJ2-6; D uncertain. The CDR3 is 15 residues long. Trimming shortened V by 2 bases and J by 1 base, and 6 bases separated the two germline ends. CDR1 is WSHSY, CDR2 SAAADI, per germline. CDR3 nucleotides: TGCGCCAGCAGTGAGGGACGATCTGGGGCCAACGTCCTGACTTTC. Translating gives CASSEGRSGANVLTF.

The chain combines TRBV7-3 with TRBJ2-7; D tentatively fits TRBD1 or TRBD2 (5 bases each). Germline V CDR1 and CDR2: SGHTA, FQGTGA. V lost 5 bases and J 0 bases, leaving 26 bases between the germline ends. The CDR3 spans 19 residues. DNA of the CDR3: TGTGCCAGCAGCCTGGGACCGACTTGGATAGCGCGACTCTCCTACGAGCAGTACTTC. Its protein product is CASSLGPTWIARLSYEQYF.

CDR3 nucleotide sequence: TGTGCCAGCAGTCAACAGTGGAACACCGGGGAGCTGTTTTTT. As protein: CASSQQWNTGELFF. This rearrangement joins TRBV6-4 to TRBJ2-2, with D unresolved. This CDR3 comprises 14 residues. V dropped 5 bases and J dropped 1 base, with 8 bases sitting between them. Germline assignment: CDR1 MRHNA and CDR2 SNTAGT.

The J gene is TRBJ2-3, the V gene TRBV24-1, with D possibly TRBD1 on 6 matching bases. V was clipped by 3 bases and J by 0 bases, with 18 bases between them. The CDR3 length is 18 residues. Germline V gene lookup returns CDR1 KGHDR and CDR2 SFDVKD. CDR3 amino acids: CATSDPTQGSSSTDTQYF. CDR3 coding DNA: TGTGCCACCAGTGATCCGACCCAGGGGAGTTCTAGCACAGATACGCAGTATTTT.

The chain is built from TRBV10-3 and TRBJ1-1, with a tentative D call TRBD1 (6 bases). The CDR3 length is 13 residues. Germline values: CDR1 ENHRY, CDR2 SYGVKD. Trimming stripped 6 bases from V and 5 bases from J, with 13 bases between. The CDR3 reads CAIRKGGRTEAFF. The CDR3 nucleotides are TGTGCCATCAGGAAAGGGGGGCGAACTGAAGCTTTCTTT.

The rearrangement joins TRBV6-5 to TRBJ2-5, with D tentatively TRBD1 (5 bases). This CDR3 contains 16 residues. The ends were cut back, 4 bases at V and 4 bases at J, with 19 bases in the middle. The germline CDR1 and CDR2 sequences are MNHEY and SVGAGI. The CDR3 sequence is CASSSTQGILGETQYF. CDR3 coding DNA: TGTGCCAGCAGTTCTACGCAGGGAATTTTGGGAGAGACCCAGTACTTC.

V usage is TRBV4-3 and J usage is TRBJ2-1; tentatively, D is TRBD2 (5 bases). Germline V CDR1 and CDR2: LGHNA, YSLEER. The CDR3 loop spans 16 amino acids. Trimming removed 0 bases at V and 5 bases at J, with 14 bases between. CDR3: CASSQERSGIHNEQFF. Written as DNA, the CDR3 is TGCGCCAGCAGCCAAGAAAGGTCGGGAATCCACAATGAGCAGTTCTTC.

This chain connects TRBV7-9 to TRBJ1-1; TRBD1 is a possible D gene (6 bases). The CDR3 consists of 15 residues. The V gene's germline CDR1 is SEHNR and CDR2 FQNEAQ (reference sequence). Trimming took 1 base from V and 4 from J, leaving 13 bases between them. DNA of the CDR3: TGTGCCAGCAGCTTAGGAGGGGGGCATGGCACTGAAGCTTTCTTT. Its translation is CASSLGGGHGTEAFF.

The V and J genes are TRBV12-3 or TRBV12-4 and TRBJ1-1; no clear D gene. The CDR3 runs 13 residues. Trimming stripped 3 bases from V and 1 base from J, with 6 bases between. The CDR3 bases are TGTGCCAGCAGTTTCGGATCGAACACTGAAGCTTTCTTT. Translation gives CASSFGSNTEAFF.

In this sample, this clone turned up once. The J gene is TRBJ1-2, the V gene TRBV7-9, with TRBD1 matching over 8 bases. The CDR3 totals 12 residues. Germline V gene lookup returns CDR1 SEHNR and CDR2 FQNEAQ (reference sequence). The trim removed 5 bases at V and 6 bases at J, leaving 2 bases unmatched. In DNA form, the CDR3 reads TGTGCCAGCAGCCCGACAGGGGATGGCTACACCTTC. It encodes CASSPTGDGYTF.

The chain joins TRBV7-9 to TRBJ2-4; either TRBD1 or TRBD2 may supply D (5 bases each). The CDR3 length is 18 residues. The germline V gene has CDR1 SEHNR and CDR2 FQNEAQ (reference sequence). V gave up 4 bases and J gave up 2 bases, with 21 bases separating them. In DNA form, the CDR3 reads TGTGCCAGCAGCTACACGGGACCCTTGAAGGGGACCAAAAACATTCAGTACTTC. Translation gives CASSYTGPLKGTKNIQYF.

V and J are TRBV7-9 and TRBJ2-5, with D hard to call. CDR1 and CDR2 (germline): SEHNR, FQNEAQ (reference sequence). The V end was cut by 0 bases, the J end by 5 bases, with 7 bases between. The CDR3 consists of 13 residues. CDR3 DNA: TGTGCCAGCAGCTTAGCGGAATGGGAGACCCAGTACTTC. Encoded protein: CASSLAEWETQYF.

The CDR3 sequence: CASSQVKASGRAGELFF. The CDR3 bases are TGTGCCAGCAGCCAAGTTAAGGCTAGCGGGAGAGCCGGGGAGCTGTTTTTT. The chain uses TRBV14 and TRBJ2-2, with 10 positions matching TRBD2. Trimming took 1 base from V and 6 from J; bases not matched to a gene: 8. Germline assignment: CDR1 SGHDN and CDR2 FVKESK. This CDR3 has 17 residues.

The rearrangement links TRBV25-1 to TRBJ1-5; TRBD1 aligns across 8 bases. The length of the CDR3 is 13 residues. J lost 7 bases, V lost 6 bases, and 5 bases had no gene match. Germline CDR1 and CDR2: MGHDK and SYGVNS. CDR3 loop: CASSGQGRQPQHF. The CDR3 bases are TGTGCCAGCAGCGGACAGGGAAGGCAGCCCCAGCATTTT.